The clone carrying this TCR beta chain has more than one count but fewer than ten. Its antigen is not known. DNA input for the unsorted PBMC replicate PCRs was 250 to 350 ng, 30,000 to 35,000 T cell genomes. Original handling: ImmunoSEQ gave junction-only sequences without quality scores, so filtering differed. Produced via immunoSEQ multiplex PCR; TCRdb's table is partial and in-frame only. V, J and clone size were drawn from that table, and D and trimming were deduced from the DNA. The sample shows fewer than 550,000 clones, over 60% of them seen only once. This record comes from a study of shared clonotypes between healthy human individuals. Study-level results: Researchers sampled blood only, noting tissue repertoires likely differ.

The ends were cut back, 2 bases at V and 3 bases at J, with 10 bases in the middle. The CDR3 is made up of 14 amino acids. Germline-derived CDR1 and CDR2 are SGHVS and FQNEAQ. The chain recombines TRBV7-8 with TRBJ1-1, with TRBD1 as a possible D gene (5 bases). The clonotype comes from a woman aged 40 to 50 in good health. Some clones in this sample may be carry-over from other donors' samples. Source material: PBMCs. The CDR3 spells CASSLIQGDTEAFF. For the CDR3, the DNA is TGTGCCAGCAGCTTAATCCAGGGTGACACTGAAGCTTTCTTT.